This T cell receptor beta chain was identified in a study of shared clonotypes between healthy human individuals. Trimming left V 4 bases short and J 0 bases short, with 28 bases between. The CDR3 spans 21 residues. Germline CDR1 and CDR2: MDHEN and SYDVKM. Under the authors' procedure: ImmunoSEQ only sent back junction sequences with no quality scores, so filtering was done differently. Clones were read by immunoSEQ multiplex PCR, and TCRdb kept only the in-frame ones, dropping some. V and J calls and clone size are given by that table; D and trimming were obtained from the DNA. The sample yields more than 550,000 clones, 92% seen once. Regarding the study as a whole: Non-shared clonotypes showed lower generation probabilities than clonotypes common to all four donors.

CD45RO-negative, CCR7-selected cells formed the naive CD8 fraction, which excluded terminally differentiated effector memory CD45RA+ cells. Study donors comprised healthy, HIV-negative adults devoid of recent acute infection or vaccination. Notes on this clone: Its antigen is undetermined.

This clonotype was sampled from a man aged 30 to 45 in good health. The sequencing input was naive CD8+ T cells sorted from blood. The chain links TRBV28 to TRBJ2-1; D might be TRBD2 (6 bases). For the CDR3, the DNA is TGTGCCAGCAGTTCCCGGCGGAGGGCGAGTCTAGGCGGGCCCTCCTACAATGAGCAGTTCTTC. It specifies CASSSRRRASLGGPSYNEQFF.